Listed here are 27 T cell receptor beta chains from one sample, sequenced in a study of tumor and adjacent non-tumor tissue in lung cancer (dated by TCRdb to about 2018). The library was prepared using multiplex PCR. TCRdb names Illumina HiSeq 2500 as the instrument used. TCRbeta libraries were constructed through three rounds of nested PCR with primers (Table S4) according to protocols modified from ARM-PCR. TCRdb ran its own pipeline on the public reads, namely fastp trimming at Q25 and MiXCR clone calling, and kept in-frame beta chains. Every entry covers one CDR3 protein and lists the most common genes and DNA from its rows. This sample gives roughly 67,000 distinct CDR3 sequences in total; about three fifths of them show up just once. Around 20% of the sample is held by the ten biggest clonotypes. Bulk unsorted tissue served as the source for RNA extraction, and RNA quality was assessed using a NanoDrop ND-1000 and an Agilent 2100.

Material for sequencing was lung tumor tissue. The receptors derive from a middle-aged man with non-small cell lung cancer.

The rearrangement joins TRBV7-2 to TRBJ2-4; unclear D gene. Trimming took 5 bases from V and 9 from J, leaving 11 bases between them. The V gene's germline CDR1 is SGHTA and CDR2 FQGNSA. The CDR3 sequence is 12 residues long. The CDR3 DNA is TGTGCCAGCAGCGTTACCTGGGGCATTCAGTACTTC. It yields the protein CASSVTWGIQYF.

Turning to this clonotype: One end of the junction varies from germline; a read error may be responsible. The chain links TRBV6-5 to TRBJ1-3, with TRBD1 matching over 9 bases. The germline V gene encodes CDR1 MNHEY and CDR2 SVGAGI. The CDR3 length is 16 residues. CDR3 bases: TGTGCCAGCAGCGGCCCGGACAGGGGATTTGGATACACCATATATTTT. This gives the protein CASSGPDRGFGYTIYF.

The CDR3 sequence: CASTLDDRMGGYTF. For the CDR3, the DNA is TGTGCCAGCACCCTGGACGATCGAATGGGTGGCTACACCTTC. The rearrangement joins TRBV6-6 to TRBJ1-2; D not certain. The germline V and J ends were trimmed by 7 bases and 7 bases, with 19 bases remaining between them. There are 14 residues in the CDR3. Germline V gene sequence: CDR1 MNHNY, CDR2 SVGAGI (reference sequence).

A note on this clonotype: The CDR3 does not end in the conserved phenylalanine or tryptophan, so this is likely a read error. The limits of the CDR3 on the DNA are not certain, so only TCRdb's listed CDR3 is given. The rearrangement joins TRBV10-3 to TRBJ1-5; the listed D gene, TRBD1, was not tested against the DNA. The CDR3 has 15 residues if both end residues are counted. CDR1 and CDR2 from the germline V gene are ENHRY and SYGVKD. CDR3 amino acids: CAINRTENSNQPRHL.

Notes on this clonotype: One junction end does not reproduce the germline sequence, and a read error may be involved. The chain has TRBV18 and TRBJ2-6, with a tentative D call TRBD1 (5 bases). Germline CDR1 and CDR2: KGHSH and LQKENI. This CDR3 is built from 16 residues. CDR3 sequence reads: CATSLDSPSGANVLTF. CDR3 in DNA: TGTGCCACCTCACTCGACAGCCCCTCTGGGGCCAACGTCCTGACTTTC.

This clonotype was found many times. The chain joins TRBV30 to TRBJ1-2, with D perhaps TRBD1 (5 bases). From germline, CDR1 is GTSNPN and CDR2 SVGIG (reference sequence). The CDR3 covers 13 residues. V was trimmed by 5 bases and J by 0 bases, leaving 10 bases between them. CDR3 DNA: TGTGCCTGGTTCGGGGCAGCTAACTATGGCTACACCTTC. It is translated as CAWFGAANYGYTF. Full variable domain (rest looked up from reference TRBV30 and TRBJ1-2): SQTIHQWPATLVQPVGSPLSLECTVEGTSNPNLYWYRQAAGRGLQLLFYSVGIGQISSEVPQNLSASRPQDRQFILSSKKLLLSDSGFYLCAWFGAANYGYTFGSGTRLTVV.

Turning to this clonotype: A much larger clone differs from this one at a single base, so this may be a read error. The chain has TRBV7-3 and TRBJ2-3; no definite D call. Germline V gives CDR1 SGHTA, CDR2 FQGTGA. This CDR3 has 13 residues. The chain's CDR3 is CASSPDGQDTHYF. The DNA for the CDR3 is TGTGCCAGCAGCCCCGACGGTCAGGATACGCATTATTTT.

Many counts were recorded for this clonotype. The chain recombines TRBV11-2 with TRBJ2-7; D not certain. With 1 base removed from V and 5 bases from J, the gap between germline ends came to 3 bases. The length of the CDR3 is 11 residues. Germline lookup yields CDR1 SGHAT and CDR2 FQNNGV. The CDR3 protein is CASSLVDEQYF. CDR3 in DNA: TGTGCCAGCAGCTTAGTGGACGAGCAGTACTTC. The whole variable domain, remainder taken from reference TRBV11-2 and TRBJ2-7, is EAGVAQSPRYKIIEKRQSVAFWCNPISGHATLYWYQQILGQGPKLLIQFQNNGVVDDSQLPKDRFSAERLKGVDSTLKIQPAKLEDSAVYLCASSLVDEQYFGPGTRLTVT.

This clonotype has just a few counts. This may arise from a read error, as a much more abundant clone is one base away. The chain links TRBV6-1 to TRBJ1-5, with TRBD1 matching 10 bases. Trimming cost V 2 bases and J 4 bases; bases outside gene matches: 5. In germline, CDR1 is MNHNS, CDR2 SASEGT. CDR3 length: 16 amino acids. The CDR3 region is CASSEFPGQGNQPQHF. The CDR3 DNA reads as TGTGCCAGCAGTGAATTTCCGGGACAGGGGAATCAGCCCCAGCATTTT.

As to this clonotype: A junction boundary mismatches the germline segment, possibly from a read error. V is TRBV12-3 or TRBV12-4 and J is TRBJ2-7, with TRBD1 matching 9 bases. This CDR3 contains 15 residues. The CDR3 nucleotides read TGTACCAGCAGTCTATCCGGGACAGGGCCGGAAGAGCAGTATTTC. Residues: CTSSLSGTGPEEQYF.

About this clonotype: A much larger clone sits a single nucleotide away, making a read error possible. The chain employs TRBV6-2 or TRBV6-3 and TRBJ2-3; tentative D call: TRBD2 (5 bases). The ends were cut back, 9 bases at V and 5 bases at J, with 21 bases in the middle. CDR3 length: 15 residues. The germline CDR1 and CDR2 sequences are MNHEY and SVGEGT. CDR3 sequence reads: CARLLWVGVEDTQYF. CDR3 nucleotides: TGTGCCAGACTACTCTGGGTGGGAGTGGAAGATACGCAGTATTTT.

The chain uses TRBV5-1 and TRBJ2-7, with 7 bases that match TRBD1. The CDR3 extends over 15 amino acids. CDR1 is SGHRS, CDR2 YFSETQ, per germline. V shed 4 bases and J 2 bases; nucleotides not matched to a gene: 9. The DNA of the CDR3 is TGCGCCAGCAGCCCTGGACAGGAAGGTACCTACGAGCAGTACTTC. It specifies CASSPGQEGTYEQYF. The full variable domain, rest sourced from reference TRBV5-1 and TRBJ2-7, is KAGVTQTPRYLIKTRGQQVTLSCSPISGHRSVSWYQQTPGQGLQFLFEYFSETQRNKGNFPGRFSGRQFSNSRSEMNVSTLELGDSALYLCASSPGQEGTYEQYFGPGTRLTVT.

This clonotype was counted a few times. The rearrangement uses TRBV6-2 or TRBV6-3 and TRBJ1-1; 7 bases agree with TRBD1. This CDR3 has 18 residues. Germline CDR1 is MNHEY and CDR2 is SVGEGT. J was trimmed by 2 bases and V by 10 bases; bases with no gene match: 22. The CDR3 sequence: CAISPGNLLGQKNTEAFF. The CDR3 DNA reads as TGTGCCATCAGCCCAGGCAACCTACTGGGACAGAAAAACACTGAAGCTTTCTTT.

In regard to this clonotype: A much larger clone lies a single base off, so this may be a read error. J is TRBJ1-5 and V is TRBV6-1; weak D call: TRBD1 (5 bases). Between the trimmed V and J ends, which lost 2 bases and 3 bases, there was a span of 11 bases. Germline loops: CDR1 MNHNS, CDR2 SASEGT. This CDR3 is built from 15 residues. DNA for the CDR3: TGTGCCAGCAGTGAAATTAGCGGGGCCAATCAGCCCCAGCATTTT. This gives the protein CASSEISGANQPQHF.

On this clonotype itself: One end of the junction fails to match germline, which may point to a read error. The chain links TRBV4-1 to TRBJ1-5; 9 bases are shared with TRBD1. The CDR3 runs 14 residues. The germline CDR1 and CDR2 sequences are MGHRA and YSYEKL. This chain's CDR3 is CARSQQGADQPQHF. Written as DNA, the CDR3 is TGCGCCAGAAGCCAACAGGGGGCTGATCAGCCCCAGCATTTC.

Remarks on this clonotype: The junction shows a germline mismatch at one end, possibly a read error. This rearrangement joins TRBV10-1 to TRBJ2-4; TRBD1 agrees at 9 bases. CDR1 is WNHNN and CDR2 is SYGVQD in the germline V gene (reference sequence). The CDR3 is 15 amino acids. This CDR3 is CTSSEGTGPKNIQYF. In DNA, the CDR3 is TGCACCAGCAGTGAGGGGACAGGGCCAAAAAACATTCAGTATTTC.

With respect to this clonotype: It may be a read error: a sequence one base away is much more abundant. The genes are TRBV6-6 and TRBJ1-5; D perhaps matches TRBD1 (5 bases). The germline CDR1 and CDR2 sequences are MNHNY and SVGAGI (reference sequence). This CDR3 has 14 amino acids. The DNA for the CDR3 is TGTACCAGCAGTTATCGGGACTTCAATCAGCCCCAGCATTTT. It specifies CTSSYRDFNQPQHF.

This clonotype has more than one count but fewer than ten. A much larger clone is a single base away; this may be a read error. The chain recombines TRBV6-1 with TRBJ2-1; maybe TRBD2 (5 bases). This CDR3 has 11 amino acids. The germline gives CDR1 MNHNS, CDR2 SASEGT. CDR3 in DNA: TGTGCCTCAGGCAGCGGCAATGAGCAGCTCTTC. Protein: CASGSGNEQLF.

The rearrangement joins TRBV7-9 to TRBJ2-5; D perhaps matches TRBD2 (6 bases). The germline gives CDR1 SEHNR, CDR2 FQNEAQ (reference sequence). The V end lost 3 bases, the J end lost 3 bases, and 8 bases lay between the germline ends. CDR3 length: 13 residues. The CDR3 is CASSLPGEETQYF. The CDR3 DNA reads as TGTGCCAGCAGCTTGCCGGGGGAAGAGACCCAGTACTTC.

About this clonotype itself: Without the conserved terminal phenylalanine or tryptophan, this CDR3 likely stems from a read error. This chain connects TRBV30 to TRBJ2-7, with 10 positions matching TRBD2. Germline V gene lookup returns CDR1 GTSNPN and CDR2 SVGIG (reference sequence). The CDR3 length is 15 residues. This CDR3 is CALSQPGAGGPEQYI. The CDR3 DNA reads TGTGCCTTGAGTCAACCCGGAGCGGGAGGGCCCGAGCAGTACATC.

This clonotype was seen at least ten times. This chain links TRBV10-3 with TRBJ2-7; TRBD2 is a possible D gene (6 bases). This CDR3 comprises 13 residues. In germline, CDR1 is ENHRY, CDR2 SYGVKD. Trimming shortened V by 3 bases and J by 1 base, and 7 bases separated the two germline ends. The CDR3 DNA reads as TGTGCCATCAGTGAAGGACTATCCTACGAGCAGTACTTC. Encoded protein: CAISEGLSYEQYF.

Notes on this clonotype: The junction differs from germline at one of its ends, possibly a read error. This chain connects TRBV11-2 to TRBJ1-1, with 11 bases fitting TRBD1. The CDR3 is 16 amino acids. Germline V CDR1 and CDR2: SGHAT, FQNNGV. The CDR3 DNA is TGTGTCAGCAGCATGCGGACAGGGGGCTGGGACACTGAAGCTTTCTTT. This codes for CVSSMRTGGWDTEAFF.

Regarding this clonotype: The CDR3 carries no conserved terminal phenylalanine or tryptophan, so it likely arises from a read error. V is TRBV4-2 and J is TRBJ2-3; the D gene is possibly TRBD2 (5 bases). Looked up from germline, CDR1 is LGHNA and CDR2 is YNFKEQ. The CDR3 length is 18 residues. The CDR3 bases are TGTGCTAGCATCCAAGTGGTCACGGCTAGCTATAGCACAGATACGCAGTATCTT. The encoded protein is CASIQVVTASYSTDTQYL.

Comments on this clonotype: A junction boundary mismatches the germline segment, possibly from a read error. The chain is built from TRBV11-2 and TRBJ2-5; D is possibly TRBD1 or TRBD2 (5 bases each). CDR1 is SGHAT and CDR2 is FQNNGV in the germline V gene. The CDR3 is 13 amino acids. CDR3 bases: TGTGTCAGCAGCCTCAACCTAGGGGAGACGAAGTACTTC. It translates to CVSSLNLGETKYF.

Remarks on this clonotype: Compared with germline, one end of the junction differs, possibly owing to a read error. The chain combines TRBV14 with TRBJ1-2, with D possibly TRBD1 on 5 matching bases. From germline, CDR1 is SGHDN and CDR2 FVKESK. This CDR3 comprises 17 residues. The CDR3 coding sequence is TGTGTCAGCAGGCCTTCCCCTTACAGGTTACCCTCCTATGGCTACACCTTC. The encoded protein is CVSRPSPYRLPSYGYTF. The variable domain in full, with the rest retrieved from reference TRBV14 and TRBJ1-2, is EAGVTQFPSHSVIEKGQTVTLRCDPISGHDNLYWYRRVMGKEIKFLLHFVKESKQDESGMPNNRFLAERTGGTYSTLKVQPAELEDSGVYFCVSRPSPYRLPSYGYTFGSGTRLTVV.

This clonotype turned up a few times. One junction end does not reproduce the germline sequence, and a read error may be involved. This rearrangement joins TRBV7-8 to TRBJ1-1, with no clear D. Germline V CDR1 and CDR2: SGHVS, FQNEAQ. This CDR3 region has 14 residues. CDR3 sequence: CASSLANPNTDAFF. The CDR3 DNA reads as TGTGCCAGCAGCTTGGCCAACCCGAACACTGACGCTTTCTTT.

Comments on this clonotype: The CDR3 end shows no conserved phenylalanine or tryptophan, and so a read error is likely. The chain joins TRBV28 to TRBJ2-7; 8 bases agree with TRBD1. The CDR3 covers 20 residues. From germline, CDR1 is MDHEN and CDR2 SYDVKM. The V and J ends lost 2 bases and 3 bases, in that order; junction bases with no gene match: 21. The CDR3 DNA reads as TGTGCCAGCAGTTTACCATCAAACCCTACCCAGACAGGGGAAATCTACGAGCAGTACATC. Protein sequence: CASSLPSNPTQTGEIYEQYI.